This record covers a single T cell receptor (beta chain). No antigen is known for it. The source of the sample is a study of siplizumab effects on memory and regulatory T cells. Broader study findings: Alloreactive sequences tracing back to unstimulated CD4+ memory cells fell significantly with siplizumab.

V dropped 0 bases and J dropped 2 bases, with 7 bases sitting between them. The CDR3 contains 13 residues. Germline CDR1 and CDR2: SQVTM and ANQGSEA. TCRdb's table, derived via immunoSEQ multiplex PCR, lists solely in-frame clones and lacks some. The repertoire consists of 17,000 or so clones, with approximately 46% occurring once and the leading ten covering approximately 4.9%. Researchers cocultured the mixed lymphocyte reaction cells at 37°C for five to six days. The sample comprised CFSE-low (dividing) CD4+ T cells sorted from an allogeneic mixed lymphocyte reaction. The clonotype originates from a human donor in good health; the cells came from an allogeneic mixed lymphocyte reaction. The chain carries TRBV29-1 and TRBJ1-2; no reliable D call. The CDR3: CSVEDHRNYGYTF. The DNA of the CDR3 is TGCAGCGTTGAAGATCACCGAAACTATGGCTACACCTTC.